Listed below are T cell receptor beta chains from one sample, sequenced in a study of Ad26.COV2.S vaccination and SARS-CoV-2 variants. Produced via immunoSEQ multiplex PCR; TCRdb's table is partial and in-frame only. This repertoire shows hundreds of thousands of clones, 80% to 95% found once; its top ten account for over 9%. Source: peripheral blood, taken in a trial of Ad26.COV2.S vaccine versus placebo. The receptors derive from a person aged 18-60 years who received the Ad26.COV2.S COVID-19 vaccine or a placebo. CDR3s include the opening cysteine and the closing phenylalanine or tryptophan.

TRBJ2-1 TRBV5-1 CASSPLAGSSYNEQFF
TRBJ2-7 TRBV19 CASSTQGMYEQYF
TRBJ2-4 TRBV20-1 CSASRSGPQNIQYF
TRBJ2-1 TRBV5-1 CASSLAGFELYNEQFF
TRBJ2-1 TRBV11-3 CASSLDPGHYNEQFF
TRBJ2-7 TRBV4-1 CASSQVRDRAYEQYF
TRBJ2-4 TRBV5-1 CASSLVETPGQGLGIQYF
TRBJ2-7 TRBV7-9 CASSPPDAGAYEQYF
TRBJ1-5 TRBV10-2 CASSESGGRFQPQHF
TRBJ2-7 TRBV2 CASSEGVYSHEQYF